This TCR beta chain was observed in a study of T cells in Graves' hyperthyroidism and ophthalmopathy. This clonotype occurred many times. Amplification targeted TCR beta CDR3 regions from RNA transcripts. A set of HTBI primers served as the primers for a first-round RT-PCR of the TCR CDR3. TCRdb fed the multiplex PCR reads into MiXCR, producing one record per CDR3 protein. Of nearly 600,000 distinct CDR3 sequences listed, 14% were seen once; the top ten hold around 7%. The germline V gene encodes CDR1 DFQATT and CDR2 SNEGSKA (reference sequence). This CDR3 has 15 amino acids. Trimming cost V 0 bases and J 5 bases, with 14 bases left between them.

This chain joins TRBV20-1 and TRBJ2-1; D gene uncertain. The sample was blood. This clonotype was obtained from a woman under 30 with Graves' ophthalmopathy. CDR3 nucleotides: TGCAGTGCTAGAGATCCCTGGTCCTGGAACAATGAGCAGTTCTTC. Protein sequence: CSARDPWSWNNEQFF.